The T cell receptor beta chain described here comes from a study of long-term antiretroviral therapy in people with HIV. Study-wide context: By about a decade, the earliest samples predate the 2015 immediate-ART recommendation.

J gave up 2 bases and V 5 bases, and 6 bases lay outside the gene matches. The V gene's germline CDR1 is LNHDA and CDR2 SQIVND (reference sequence). The CDR3 contains 15 residues. Running of the v3.0 immunoSEQ assay took place at survey level. This table comes from immunoSEQ multiplex PCR, and its TCRdb copy is limited to in-frame clones, with some not included. The top ten clones hold 10% of a sample with tens of thousands of clones, roughly 88% of them seen once. This sample comprised unsorted PBMCs, obtained 2.2 years after starting antiretroviral therapy. The receptor comes from a man younger than 35 with HIV. The chain links TRBV19 to TRBJ2-7; TRBD2 matches 10 bases. DNA for the CDR3: TGTGCCAGTAGTCCGGGGACTAGCGTTGCCTACGAGCAGTACTTC. This sequence encodes CASSPGTSVAYEQYF.